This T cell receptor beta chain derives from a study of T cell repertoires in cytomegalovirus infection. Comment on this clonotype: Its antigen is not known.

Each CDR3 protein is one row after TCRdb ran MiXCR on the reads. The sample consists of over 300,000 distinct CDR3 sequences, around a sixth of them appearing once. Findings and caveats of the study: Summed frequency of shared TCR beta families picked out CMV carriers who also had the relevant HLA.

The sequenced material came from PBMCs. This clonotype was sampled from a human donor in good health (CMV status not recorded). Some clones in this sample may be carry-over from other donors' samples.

In DNA form, the CDR3 reads TGCAGTGCGACGGACAGGGAGAACTATGGCTACACCTTC. As protein: CSATDRENYGYTF. This chain uses TRBV20-1 with TRBJ1-2; 8 nucleotides align to TRBD1. Trimming took 6 bases from V and 2 from J; bases not matched to a gene: 5. Per germline, CDR1 DFQATT and CDR2 SNEGSKA (reference sequence). This CDR3 is 13 amino acids long.